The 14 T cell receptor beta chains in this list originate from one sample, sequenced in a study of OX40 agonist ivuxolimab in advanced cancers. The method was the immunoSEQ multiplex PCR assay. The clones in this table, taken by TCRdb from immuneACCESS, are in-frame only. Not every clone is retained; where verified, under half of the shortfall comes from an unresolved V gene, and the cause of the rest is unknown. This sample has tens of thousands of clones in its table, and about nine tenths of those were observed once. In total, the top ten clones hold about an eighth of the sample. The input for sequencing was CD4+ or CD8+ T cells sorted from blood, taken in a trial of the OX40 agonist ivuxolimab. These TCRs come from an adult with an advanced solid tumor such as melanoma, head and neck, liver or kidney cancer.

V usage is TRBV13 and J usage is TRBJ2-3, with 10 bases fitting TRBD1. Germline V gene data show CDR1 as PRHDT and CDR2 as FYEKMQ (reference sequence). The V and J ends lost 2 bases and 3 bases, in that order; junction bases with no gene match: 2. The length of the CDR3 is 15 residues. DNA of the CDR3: TGTGCCAGCAGCTTAAGGGACAGGGGAACAGATACGCAGTATTTT. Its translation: CASSLRDRGTDTQYF.

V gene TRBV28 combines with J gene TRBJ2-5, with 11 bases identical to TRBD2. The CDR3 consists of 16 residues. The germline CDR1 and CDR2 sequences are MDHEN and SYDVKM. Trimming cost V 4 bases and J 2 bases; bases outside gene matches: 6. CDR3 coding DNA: TGTGCCAGCAGTTACTCGACTAGCGGGACTCAAGAGACCCAGTACTTC. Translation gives CASSYSTSGTQETQYF.

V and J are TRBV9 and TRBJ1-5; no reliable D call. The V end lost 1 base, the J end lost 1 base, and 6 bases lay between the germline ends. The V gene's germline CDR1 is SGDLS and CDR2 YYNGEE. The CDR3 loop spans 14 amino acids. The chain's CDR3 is CASSVSGSNQPQHF. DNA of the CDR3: TGTGCCAGCAGCGTATCGGGGAGCAATCAGCCCCAGCATTTT.

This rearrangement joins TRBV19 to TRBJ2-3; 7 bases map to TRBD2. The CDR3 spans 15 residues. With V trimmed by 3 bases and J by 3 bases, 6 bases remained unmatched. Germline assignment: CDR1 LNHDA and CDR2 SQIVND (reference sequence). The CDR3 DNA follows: TGTGCCAGTAGTATGATGTGGGGGGGAACAGATACGCAGTATTTT. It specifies CASSMMWGGTDTQYF.

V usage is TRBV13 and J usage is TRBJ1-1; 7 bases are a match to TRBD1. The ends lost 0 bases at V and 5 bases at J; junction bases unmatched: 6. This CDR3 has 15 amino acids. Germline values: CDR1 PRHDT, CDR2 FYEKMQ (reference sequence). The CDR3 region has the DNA TGTGCCAGCAGCTTAGGCCAGGGGGTATATACTGAAGCTTTCTTT. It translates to CASSLGQGVYTEAFF.

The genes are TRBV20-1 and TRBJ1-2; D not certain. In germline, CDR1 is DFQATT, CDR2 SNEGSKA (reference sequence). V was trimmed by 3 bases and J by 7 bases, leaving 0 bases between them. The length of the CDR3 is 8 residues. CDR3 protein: CSASGYTF. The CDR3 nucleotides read TGCAGTGCTAGTGGCTACACCTTC.

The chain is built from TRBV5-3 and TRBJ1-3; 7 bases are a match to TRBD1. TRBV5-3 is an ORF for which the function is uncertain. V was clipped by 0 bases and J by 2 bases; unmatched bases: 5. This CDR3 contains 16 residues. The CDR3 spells CARSLVGTDPGNTIYF. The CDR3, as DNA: TGTGCCAGAAGCTTGGTAGGGACAGACCCTGGAAACACCATATATTTT.

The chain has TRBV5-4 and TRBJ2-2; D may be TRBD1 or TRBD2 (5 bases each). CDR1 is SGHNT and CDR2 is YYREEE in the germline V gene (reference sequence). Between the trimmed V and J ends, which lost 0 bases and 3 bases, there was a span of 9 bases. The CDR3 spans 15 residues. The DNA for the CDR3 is TGTGCCAGCAGCTTGGTAGTGGGGGACACCGGGGAGCTGTTTTTT. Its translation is CASSLVVGDTGELFF.

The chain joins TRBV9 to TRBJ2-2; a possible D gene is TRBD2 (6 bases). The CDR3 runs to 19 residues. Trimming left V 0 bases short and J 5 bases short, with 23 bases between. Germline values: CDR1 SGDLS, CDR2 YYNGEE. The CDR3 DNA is TGTGCCAGCAGCGTAGCCTCCCTAGTGGGGGGTCCCCTAACCGGGGAGCTGTTTTTT. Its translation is CASSVASLVGGPLTGELFF.

The CDR3 DNA reads as TGTGCCAGCAGCTTATTGGGCACCCCAACGCACTATGGCTACACCTTC. Its protein is CASSLLGTPTHYGYTF. This sequence joins TRBV7-3 and TRBJ1-2; D ambiguous. The CDR3 has 16 amino acids. CDR1 and CDR2 (germline): SGHTA, FQGTGA. The ends were cut back, 2 bases at V and 3 bases at J, with 16 bases in the middle. The whole variable domain, filled in from reference TRBV7-3 and TRBJ1-2, reads GAGVSQTPSNKVTEKGKYVELRCDPISGHTALYWYRQSLGQGPEFLIYFQGTGAADDSGLPNDRFFAVRPEGSVSTLKIQRTERGDSAVYLCASSLLGTPTHYGYTFGSGTRLTVV.

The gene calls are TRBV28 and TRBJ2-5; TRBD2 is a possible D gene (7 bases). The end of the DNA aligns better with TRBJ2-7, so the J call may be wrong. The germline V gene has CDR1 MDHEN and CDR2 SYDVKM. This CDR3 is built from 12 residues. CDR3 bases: TGTGCCAGTAACGAGGGGGGGCACGAGCAGTACTTC. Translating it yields CASNEGGHEQYF.

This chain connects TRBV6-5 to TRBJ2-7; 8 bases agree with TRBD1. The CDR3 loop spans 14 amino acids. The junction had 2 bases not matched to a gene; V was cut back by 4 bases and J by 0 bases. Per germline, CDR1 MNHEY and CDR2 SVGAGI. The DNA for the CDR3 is TGTGCCAGCAGTTCCACAGGGGGCTCCTACGAGCAGTACTTC. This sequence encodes CASSSTGGSYEQYF.

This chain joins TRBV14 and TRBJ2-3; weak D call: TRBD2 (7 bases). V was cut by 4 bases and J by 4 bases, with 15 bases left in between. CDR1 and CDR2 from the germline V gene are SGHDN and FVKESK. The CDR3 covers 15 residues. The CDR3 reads CASSPHGGGSDTQYF. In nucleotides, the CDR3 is TGTGCCAGCAGCCCCCATGGGGGGGGCTCAGATACGCAGTATTTT.

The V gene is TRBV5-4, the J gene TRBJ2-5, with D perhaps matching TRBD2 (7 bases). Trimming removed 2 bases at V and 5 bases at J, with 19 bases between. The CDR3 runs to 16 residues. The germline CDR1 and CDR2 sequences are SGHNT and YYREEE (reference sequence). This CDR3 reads CASSFKWGGDRETQYF. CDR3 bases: TGTGCCAGCAGCTTCAAGTGGGGGGGCGATAGGGAGACCCAGTACTTC.